This TCR beta chain was obtained from a study of radiation and T cells in renal cell carcinoma. In the study overall: Nephrectomy followed 15 Gy stereotactic body radiation by 4 weeks. Study-wide findings and caveats: From baseline, blood top tumor clonotypes peaked at 2 weeks post-radiation.

Worth noting for this clone: No antigen is known for it.

The time point here: blood 2 weeks post-SBRT. The sample's treatment: 15 Gy SBRT to primary tumor, nephrectomy 4 weeks later. The protocol was immunoSEQ multiplex PCR, while the TCRdb copy is restricted to in-frame clones and leaves out a portion. The top ten hold approximately 5.8% of the sample, which has more than 100,000 clones, 85% to 90% seen once. CDR3 size: 16 residues. Germline assignment: CDR1 SGHRS and CDR2 YFSETQ. The V gene end was trimmed by 0 bases and the J gene end by 1 base; junction bases not matched to a gene: 4. The sequences come from blood, collected from a patient whose treatment included radiotherapy and nephrectomy. The rearrangement joins TRBV5-1 to TRBJ2-5; 9 positions agree with TRBD2. The receptor was isolated from a woman in her sixties or seventies with renal cell carcinoma. For the CDR3, the DNA is TGCGCCAGCAGCTTGGCGGGCGGGGGGGTCCAAGAGACCCAGTACTTC. Translation: CASSLAGGGVQETQYF.